These 27 T cell receptor beta chains were sequenced from one sample in a study of blood T cells in healthy people across ages. The authors ran a second PCR of roughly 6 to 12 cycles using a sample-barcoded 5' primer and a J-beta primer mix. Via MiXCR, TCRdb re-called the 5' RACE reads, giving one row per CDR3 protein. The table shows about 290,000 distinct CDR3 sequences, with roughly 29% occurring only once. Sequencing was carried out using blood. These receptors were collected from a woman between 70 and 85 years old in good health.

The rearrangement links TRBV7-9 to TRBJ2-2; 7 bases line up with TRBD1. Germline V lookup: CDR1 SEHNR, CDR2 FQNEAQ (reference sequence). This CDR3 region has 14 residues. The V and J ends lost 5 bases and 6 bases, in that order; junction bases with no gene match: 6. The CDR3 coding sequence is TGTGCCAGCAGCCCGCGACAGGGATCCGGGGAGCTGTTTTTT. Its protein product is CASSPRQGSGELFF.

A few counts support this clonotype. This sequence joins TRBV27 and TRBJ1-2; D is perhaps TRBD1 (6 bases). With 0 bases removed from V and 5 bases from J, the gap between germline ends came to 13 bases. The CDR3 contains 15 residues. The germline CDR1 and CDR2 sequences are MNHEY and SMNVEV (reference sequence). The CDR3 sequence is CASSLSVQGRYGYTF. CDR3 DNA sequence: TGTGCCAGCAGTTTATCGGTACAGGGAAGATATGGCTACACCTTC.

J is TRBJ1-1 and V is TRBV11-2; D gene ambiguous. Germline V gene sequence: CDR1 SGHAT, CDR2 FQNNGV. Trimming pared 1 base from V and 1 base from J, leaving 10 bases between. The CDR3 has 15 amino acids. The CDR3: CASSLARAANTEAFF. The CDR3 nucleotides read TGTGCCAGCAGCTTAGCTCGGGCAGCGAACACTGAAGCTTTCTTT.

This clonotype was detected only a few times. Written as DNA, the CDR3 is TGTGCCAGCAGCCCTCCGGACCATCAGGACACAGATACGCAGTATTTT. Its protein product is CASSPPDHQDTDTQYF. The chain employs TRBV7-9 and TRBJ2-3; D is undetermined. Germline loops: CDR1 SEHNR, CDR2 FQNEAQ (reference sequence). This CDR3 has 16 residues. V gave up 5 bases and J gave up 2 bases, with 17 bases separating them.

This clonotype was counted only a few times. This chain uses TRBV28 with TRBJ1-4; the D is unclear. V lost 6 bases to trimming and J lost 5 bases, with 7 bases between them. The CDR3 has 12 amino acids. Germline CDR1 reads MDHEN; CDR2 reads SYDVKM. This CDR3 reads CASSLLNEKLFF. CDR3 sequence (DNA): TGTGCCAGCAGCCTCCTCAATGAAAAACTGTTTTTT.

The chain recombines TRBV9 with TRBJ2-1; D is tentatively TRBD1 or TRBD2 (5 bases each). Germline CDR1 SGDLS, CDR2 YYNGEE. The length of the CDR3 is 14 residues. Trimming pared 0 bases from V and 13 bases from J, leaving 17 bases between. Here the CDR3 reads CASSVAGTTFEQFF. The CDR3 nucleotides are TGTGCCAGCAGCGTAGCCGGGACCACATTTGAACAGTTCTTC. Full variable domain (missing parts from reference TRBV9 and TRBJ2-1): DSGVTQTPKHLITATGQRVTLRCSPRSGDLSVYWYQQSLDQGLQFLIQYYNGEERAKGNILERFSAQQFPDLHSELNLSSLELGDSALYFCASSVAGTTFEQFFGPGTRLTVL.

This clonotype was detected a few times. This chain joins TRBV6-2 or TRBV6-3 and TRBJ2-5; D perhaps matches TRBD1 (6 bases). Trimming took off 6 bases at V and 0 bases at J, with 11 bases between the two ends. Germline values: CDR1 MNHEY, CDR2 SVGEGT. CDR3 length: 14 residues. In nucleotides, the CDR3 is TGTGCCAGCAGGGGAGACAGGAACCAAGAGACCCAGTACTTC. It specifies CASRGDRNQETQYF.

CDR3 sequence (DNA): TGTGCCAGCAGTCCGCCGGGACAGGGCATCTTCGGGGAAAAACTGTTTTTT. It translates to CASSPPGQGIFGEKLFF. The chain joins TRBV28 to TRBJ1-4, with 9 bases aligning to TRBD1. This CDR3 contains 17 residues. V lost 5 bases to trimming and J lost 8 bases; unmatched junction nucleotides: 15. CDR1 is MDHEN and CDR2 is SYDVKM in the germline V gene. The whole variable domain, filled in from reference TRBV28 and TRBJ1-4, reads DVKVTQSSRYLVKRTGEKVFLECVQDMDHENMFWYRQDPGLGLRLIYFSYDVKMKEKGDIPEGYSVSREKKERFSLILESASTNQTSMYLCASSPPGQGIFGEKLFFGSGTQLSVL.

This clonotype turned up a few times. The chain links TRBV14 to TRBJ2-5; 9 nucleotides align to TRBD1. The CDR3 has 13 amino acids. CDR1 is SGHDN and CDR2 is FVKESK in the germline V gene. V was pared by 2 bases and J by 12 bases, with 7 bases of the junction left unmatched. The CDR3 DNA reads as TGTGCCAGCAGCCAATCCGGACAGGGGACGGAGTACTTC. Translation: CASSQSGQGTEYF.

This clonotype was detected a few times. The J gene is TRBJ2-1, the V gene TRBV9; 11 bases agree with TRBD1. CDR3 size: 15 residues. With 4 bases clipped from V and 9 bases from J, the junction kept 9 bases outside the gene matches. Germline V CDR1 and CDR2: SGDLS, YYNGEE. CDR3 in DNA: TGTGCCAGCAGCCTCCGGGACAGGGGGACTGGTGAGCAGTTCTTC. Protein product: CASSLRDRGTGEQFF.

In its sample, this clonotype was seen a few times. The chain employs TRBV7-9 and TRBJ2-6; D is ambiguous. This CDR3 comprises 13 residues. Per germline, CDR1 SEHNR and CDR2 FQNEAQ (reference sequence). Trimming removed 11 bases at V and 0 bases at J, with 8 bases between. The CDR3 region is CAAKISGANVLTF. The DNA for the CDR3 is TGTGCCGCTAAGATCTCTGGGGCCAACGTCCTGACTTTC. The entire variable domain, with the rest obtained from reference TRBV7-9 and TRBJ2-6, is as follows: DTGVSQNPRHKITKRGQNVTFRCDPISEHNRLYWYRQTLGQGPEFLTYFQNEAQLEKSRLLSDRFSAERPKGSFSTLEIQRTEQGDSAMYLCAAKISGANVLTFGAGSRLTVL.

This clonotype turned up a few times. J is TRBJ1-6 and V is TRBV7-9; the D gene is possibly TRBD1 (6 bases). The CDR3 covers 16 residues. The germline gives CDR1 SEHNR, CDR2 FQNEAQ (reference sequence). With 0 bases removed from V and 5 bases from J, the gap between germline ends came to 11 bases. The CDR3 here is CASSLAPGGHNSPLHF. CDR3 nucleotide sequence: TGTGCCAGCAGCTTAGCCCCGGGGGGGCATAATTCACCCCTCCACTTT.

This clonotype was detected once. This chain uses TRBV12-3 or TRBV12-4 with TRBJ2-1, with 9 nucleotides matching TRBD1. The junction had 8 bases not matched to a gene; V was cut back by 7 bases and J by 7 bases. This CDR3 region has 14 residues. The CDR3 nucleotides are TGTGCCAGCATTACAGGGGGCCCGAGGAATGAGCAGTTCTTC. This encodes CASITGGPRNEQFF.

The chain uses TRBV29-1 and TRBJ1-2; D is perhaps TRBD1 (5 bases). V gave up 4 bases and J gave up 3 bases, with 9 bases separating them. The CDR3 sequence is 12 residues long. The germline CDR1 and CDR2 sequences are SQVTM and ANQGSEA. As DNA, the CDR3 is TGCAGCGTTGCACCGGGGGACTATGGCTACACCTTC. Translated: CSVAPGDYGYTF.

This clonotype was counted only a few times. The rearrangement joins TRBV4-1 to TRBJ2-5, with 9 positions matching TRBD2. The germline CDR1 and CDR2 sequences are MGHRA and YSYEKL. The CDR3 is 16 amino acids. V dropped 4 bases and J dropped 5; count of bases not matched to a gene: 11. The CDR3 coding sequence is TGCGCCAGCAGCCCAAATTCGCTAGCGGGAAGCGAGACCCAGTACTTC. It codes for CASSPNSLAGSETQYF.

This chain uses TRBV20-1 with TRBJ2-5; unclear D gene. This CDR3 spans 14 amino acids. From germline, CDR1 is DFQATT and CDR2 SNEGSKA (reference sequence). V lost 1 base to trimming and J lost 9 bases, with 18 bases between them. The CDR3 is CSARVGGLLAAQYF. The CDR3, as DNA: TGCAGTGCTAGAGTTGGTGGGCTGCTTGCGGCCCAGTACTTC.

This clonotype was counted a few times. The chain couples TRBV29-1 to TRBJ2-7, with 10 bases aligning to TRBD1. Germline V CDR1 and CDR2: SQVTM, ANQGSEA. J was trimmed by 6 bases and V by 5 bases; bases with no gene match: 4. The CDR3 runs 12 residues. The CDR3 DNA sequence: TGCAGCGTTTGGACAGGGGGTGCCGAGCAGTACTTC. It encodes CSVWTGGAEQYF.

This clonotype came up a few times. The chain has TRBV28 and TRBJ1-6; D remains unclear. CDR1 MDHEN and CDR2 SYDVKM come from the germline V gene. This CDR3 is built from 12 residues. V lost 6 bases, J lost 7 bases, and 7 bases lay in between. The CDR3 is CASRFLNSPLHF. As DNA, the CDR3 is TGTGCCAGCAGGTTTCTAAATTCACCCCTCCACTTT.

The table lists this clonotype with a few counts. The rearrangement uses TRBV20-1 and TRBJ1-1; possibly TRBD1 for D (6 bases). CDR3 length: 11 amino acids. V shed 4 bases and J shed 11 bases, with 14 bases lying between them. Germline loops: CDR1 DFQATT, CDR2 SNEGSKA (reference sequence). CDR3 region: CSAISGTPAFF. As DNA, the CDR3 is TGCAGTGCTATATCGGGGACACCGGCTTTCTTT.

The rearrangement uses TRBV7-2 and TRBJ2-1; D perhaps matches TRBD1 (6 bases). CDR3 length equals 18 residues. The V and J ends lost 4 bases and 5 bases respectively, with 24 bases between them. The germline V gene has CDR1 SGHTA and CDR2 FQGNSA. The CDR3 region has the DNA TGTGCCAGCAGCTCCAAGGGACAAACCCTAAAACGGAACAATGAGCAGTTCTTC. Protein: CASSSKGQTLKRNNEQFF.

This clonotype was counted between two and nine times. The genes are TRBV19 and TRBJ2-1; TRBD1 aligns across 7 bases. The germline V gene has CDR1 LNHDA and CDR2 SQIVND (reference sequence). V was pared by 8 bases and J by 3 bases, with 4 bases of the junction left unmatched. CDR3 length: 13 amino acids. The DNA of the CDR3 is TGTGCCAGTTCTAACAGGGGCTACAATGAGCAGTTCTTC. This codes for CASSNRGYNEQFF.

Regarding this clonotype: At one of its ends the junction is not consistent with the germline gene, which may arise from a read error. The V and J genes are TRBV2 and TRBJ1-4, with a tentative D call TRBD1 (6 bases). This CDR3 spans 15 amino acids. The germline V gene encodes CDR1 SNHLY and CDR2 FYNNEI. The DNA of the CDR3 is TGTGCCGGCAGCCCGTATAAAGGGGGTACTGAAAAACTGTTTTTT. The encoded protein is CAGSPYKGGTEKLFF.

This clonotype was seen only a few times. This chain uses TRBV20-1 with TRBJ2-1, with TRBD2 matching over 8 bases. The CDR3 runs 19 residues. Germline V gene lookup returns CDR1 DFQATT and CDR2 SNEGSKA (reference sequence). V lost 0 bases and J lost 5; bases outside the gene matches: 18. CDR3 DNA: TGCAGTGCTAGAGATCTGATCGGGAGGGCCGGCTTGAGGAACAATGAGCAGTTCTTC. This translates into CSARDLIGRAGLRNNEQFF.

This clonotype was picked up a small number of times. The rearrangement links TRBV18 to TRBJ2-2, with 9 bases identical to TRBD1. The germline CDR1 and CDR2 sequences are KGHSH and LQKENI. V gave up 6 bases and J gave up 6 bases; unmatched junction bases: 5. CDR3 length: 14 residues. The DNA for the CDR3 is TGTGCCAGCTCTTACAGGGGGCGCGCCGGGGAGCTGTTTTTT. Residues: CASSYRGRAGELFF.

The chain is built from TRBV7-2 and TRBJ2-5, with 9 bases fitting TRBD2. CDR1 SGHTA and CDR2 FQGNSA come from the germline V gene. The trim removed 4 bases at V and 2 bases at J, leaving 8 bases unmatched. The CDR3 has 16 residues. DNA of the CDR3: TGTGCCAGCAGCTGGACTAGCGTCTTACTTCAAGAGACCCAGTACTTC. Translation gives CASSWTSVLLQETQYF. The whole variable domain, filled in from reference TRBV7-2 and TRBJ2-5, reads GAGVSQSPSNKVTEKGKDVELRCDPISGHTALYWYRQSLGQGLEFLIYFQGNSAPDKSGLPSDRFSAERTGGSVSTLTIQRTQQEDSAVYLCASSWTSVLLQETQYFGPGTRLLVL.

The chain carries TRBV28 and TRBJ1-2; 7 bases are shared with TRBD1. Germline CDR1 is MDHEN and CDR2 is SYDVKM. V shed 7 bases, J shed 2 bases, and the junction held 4 bases outside the gene matches. The CDR3 spans 13 residues. The CDR3: CASTLDRNYGYTF. CDR3 in DNA: TGTGCCAGCACCTTGGACAGGAACTATGGCTACACCTTC.

The V gene is TRBV13, the J gene TRBJ1-6, with D maybe TRBD1 (5 bases). Germline V gene lookup returns CDR1 PRHDT and CDR2 FYEKMQ (reference sequence). The CDR3 runs 13 residues. Trimming stripped 0 bases from V and 14 bases from J, with 11 bases between. CDR3 loop: CASSLGQLGALHF. In DNA form, the CDR3 reads TGTGCCAGCAGCTTAGGGCAGCTGGGGGCCCTCCACTTT.